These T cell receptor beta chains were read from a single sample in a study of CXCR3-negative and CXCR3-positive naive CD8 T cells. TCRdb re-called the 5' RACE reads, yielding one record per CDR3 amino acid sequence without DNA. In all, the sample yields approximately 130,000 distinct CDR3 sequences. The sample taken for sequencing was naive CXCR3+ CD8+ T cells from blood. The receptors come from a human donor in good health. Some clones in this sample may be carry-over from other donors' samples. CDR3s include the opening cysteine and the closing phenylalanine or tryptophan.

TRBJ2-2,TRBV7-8,CASSYRDRRQTGELFF
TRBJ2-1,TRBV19,CASSIPSGVPYNEQFF
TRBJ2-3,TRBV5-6,CASSWLAINTDTQYF
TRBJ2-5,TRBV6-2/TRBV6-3,CASSYQLQGAYEETQYF
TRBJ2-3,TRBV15,CATSRVDRGGTDTQYF
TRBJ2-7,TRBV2,CASSFTSGTYEQYF
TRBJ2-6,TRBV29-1,CSVAGPGQSGANVLTF
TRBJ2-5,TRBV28,CASSQGHHGETQYF
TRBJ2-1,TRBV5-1,CASSSGQGVYNEQFF
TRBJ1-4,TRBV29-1,CSVGPRDRPEKLFF
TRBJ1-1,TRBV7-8,CASSLTPGTRAFF
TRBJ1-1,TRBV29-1,CSVEDHGARGTEAFF
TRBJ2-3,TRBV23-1,CASSLLSPAGGYPAPTTDTQYF
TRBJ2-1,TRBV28,CASSLEGIEQFF
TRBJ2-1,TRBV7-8,CASSFSLLPAYGGNEQFF
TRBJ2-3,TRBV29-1,CSVMDSLSSTDTQYF
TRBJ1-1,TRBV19,CASSMGANTEAFF
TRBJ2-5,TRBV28,CASTTHFPRDVETQYF
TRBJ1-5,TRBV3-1,CASSQDHQQPQHF
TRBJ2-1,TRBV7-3,CASSADPPLSGHNEQFF
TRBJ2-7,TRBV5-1,CASSHNPVGGPYEQYF
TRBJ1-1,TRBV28,CASSFGMANTEAFF
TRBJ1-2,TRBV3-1,CASSQAGTAHPIYGYTF
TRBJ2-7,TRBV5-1,CASRKSAGTGQYEQYF
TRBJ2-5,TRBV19,CASSIGVRQETQYF
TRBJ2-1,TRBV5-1,CASRLDGGDEQFF
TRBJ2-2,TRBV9,CASSVTSGVLFF
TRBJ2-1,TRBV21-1,CASSTTSGRQRSYNEQFF
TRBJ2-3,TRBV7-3,CASSLTDGNTDTQYF
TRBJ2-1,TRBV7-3,CASTEGLAGVYNEQFF
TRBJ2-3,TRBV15,CATSRQRADSTDTQYF
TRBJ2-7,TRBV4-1,CASSLSGSSYEQYF
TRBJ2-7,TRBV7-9,CASSRTTRSSYEQYF
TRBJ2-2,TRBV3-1,CASSVTSGRAVSGELFF